This T cell receptor beta chain was sequenced for a study of blood T cell repertoires in COVID-19. Study in general: Sites across the United States, Italy and Spain contributed samples from acute and convalescent COVID-19. The cDNA or gDNA used as material had been derived from T cells, B-cell-depleted T cells, or PBMCs.

The protocol was immunoSEQ multiplex PCR, while the TCRdb copy is restricted to in-frame clones and leaves out a portion. The data contain more than 25,000 clones, about 90% of them singletons. From germline, CDR1 is SGHVS and CDR2 FNYEAQ. After removal of 8 bases from V and 4 bases from J, the junction contained 8 bases not matched to a gene. The CDR3 is made up of 13 amino acids. This clonotype originated in a man between 65 and 85 years old with acute or convalescent COVID-19. Sequencing was carried out using peripheral blood. The chain joins TRBV7-6 to TRBJ2-7; 7 nucleotides line up with TRBD1. The CDR3 bases are TGTGCCAGCTCCCGGACAGGCATATACGAGCAGTACTTC. Translated, it gives CASSRTGIYEQYF. Looking up the rest from reference TRBV7-6 and TRBJ2-7 gives the full variable domain: GAGVSQSPRYKVTKRGQDVALRCDPISGHVSLYWYRQALGQGPEFLTYFNYEAQQDKSGLPNDRFSAERPEGSISTLTIQRTEQRDSAMYRCASSRTGIYEQYFGPGTRLTVT.